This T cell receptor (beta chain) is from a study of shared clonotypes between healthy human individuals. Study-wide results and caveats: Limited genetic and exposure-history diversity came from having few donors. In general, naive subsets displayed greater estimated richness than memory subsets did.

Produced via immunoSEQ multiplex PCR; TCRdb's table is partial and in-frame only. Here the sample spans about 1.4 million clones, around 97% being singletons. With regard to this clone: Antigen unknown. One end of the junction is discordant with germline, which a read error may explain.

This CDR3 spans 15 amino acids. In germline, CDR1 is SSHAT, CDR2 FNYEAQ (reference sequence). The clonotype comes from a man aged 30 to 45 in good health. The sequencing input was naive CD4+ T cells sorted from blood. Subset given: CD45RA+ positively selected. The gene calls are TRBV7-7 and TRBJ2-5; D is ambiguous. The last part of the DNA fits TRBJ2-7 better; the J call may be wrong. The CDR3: CASSLGSGPDYEQYF. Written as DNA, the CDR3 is TGTGCTAGCAGCTTAGGGTCAGGCCCAGACTACGAGCAGTACTTC.